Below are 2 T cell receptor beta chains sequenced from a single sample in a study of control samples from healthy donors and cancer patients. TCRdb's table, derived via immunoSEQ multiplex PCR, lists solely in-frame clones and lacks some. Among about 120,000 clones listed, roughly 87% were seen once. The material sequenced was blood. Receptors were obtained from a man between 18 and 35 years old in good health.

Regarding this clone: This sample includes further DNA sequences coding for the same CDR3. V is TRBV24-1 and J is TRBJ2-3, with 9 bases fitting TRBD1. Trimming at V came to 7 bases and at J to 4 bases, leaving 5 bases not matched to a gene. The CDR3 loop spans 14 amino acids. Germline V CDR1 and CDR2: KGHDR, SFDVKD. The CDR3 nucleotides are TGTGCCACCAGAGGACAGGGGTCCGCAGATACGCAGTATTTT. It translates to CATRGQGSADTQYF.

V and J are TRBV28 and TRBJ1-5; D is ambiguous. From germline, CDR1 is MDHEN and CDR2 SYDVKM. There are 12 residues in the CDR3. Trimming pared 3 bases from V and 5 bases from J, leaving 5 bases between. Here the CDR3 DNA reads TGTGCCAGCAGTTTTGCGCATCAGCCCCAGCATTTT. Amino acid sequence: CASSFAHQPQHF.